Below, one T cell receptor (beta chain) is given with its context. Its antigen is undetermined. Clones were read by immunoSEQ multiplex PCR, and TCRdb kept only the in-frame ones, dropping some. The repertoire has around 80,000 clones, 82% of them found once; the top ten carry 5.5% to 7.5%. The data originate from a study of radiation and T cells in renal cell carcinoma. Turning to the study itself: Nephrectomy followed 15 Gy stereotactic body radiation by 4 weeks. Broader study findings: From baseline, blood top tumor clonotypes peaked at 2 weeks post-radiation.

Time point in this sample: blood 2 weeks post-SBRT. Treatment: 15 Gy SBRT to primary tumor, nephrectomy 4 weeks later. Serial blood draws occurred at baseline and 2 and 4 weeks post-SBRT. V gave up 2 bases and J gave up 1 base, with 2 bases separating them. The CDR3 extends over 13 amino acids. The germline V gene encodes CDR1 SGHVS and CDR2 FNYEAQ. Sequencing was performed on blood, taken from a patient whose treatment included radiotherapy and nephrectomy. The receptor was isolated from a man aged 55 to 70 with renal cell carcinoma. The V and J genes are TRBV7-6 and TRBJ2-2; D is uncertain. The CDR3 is CASSLMNTGELFF. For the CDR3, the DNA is TGTGCCAGCAGCTTAATGAACACCGGGGAGCTGTTTTTT.